This T cell receptor (beta chain) was observed in a study of blood T cells in healthy people across ages. Findings of the study overall: More naive CD4+ cells and higher diversity were found in long-lived than in aged donors.

A second about 6 to 12 cycle PCR used barcoded and J-beta primers. MiXCR, applied by TCRdb to the 5' RACE reads, yields one record per CDR3 protein. The sample holds about 570,000 distinct CDR3 sequences, approximately 27% seen once. CDR1 is SGHRS, CDR2 YFSETQ, per germline. V shed 5 bases and J shed 6 bases, with 9 bases lying between them. The CDR3 covers 11 residues. Turning to this clonotype: Its antigen is not known.

This receptor was identified in a woman in her 70s in good health. Sequencing was performed on blood. The chain couples TRBV5-1 to TRBJ2-7, with D perhaps being TRBD1 or TRBD2 (5 bases each). CDR3 sequence (DNA): TGCGCCAGCAGTAAGGGGACCGAGCAGTACTTC. Residues: CASSKGTEQYF.